This entry features one T cell receptor (beta chain) sequence. Antigen specificity is unknown. This CDR3 region has 15 residues. Unmatched junction bases numbered 10, after V lost 5 bases and J lost 4 bases. Germline CDR1 is SGHTA and CDR2 is FQGTGA. Terminally differentiated effector memory CD45RA+ cells were excluded by CCR7 positive selection of CD45RO-negative cells. How the authors handled the data: Because ImmunoSEQ provided only junction sequences with no quality scores, the filtering differed. Data came from immunoSEQ multiplex PCR; TCRdb stores just in-frame clones and leaves some out. V and J calls and clone size come straight from that table; D and trimming were deduced from the DNA. This sample has some 600,000 clones, with approximately 96% found just once. The record originates from a study of shared clonotypes between healthy human individuals. Points from the study as a whole: Only a few donors were included, so the genetic and exposure-history diversity represented was limited. What rarefaction showed was incomplete sorted-subset sequencing despite large depth. Sampling included only blood; tissue repertoires likely differ.

Sequencing was carried out using naive CD8+ T cells sorted from blood. The rearrangement joins TRBV7-3 to TRBJ2-7; the match to TRBD2 covers 8 bases. The TCR comes from a woman aged 30 to 39 in good health. CDR3 loop: CASSLGSGRGYEQYF. The DNA for the CDR3 is TGTGCCAGCAGCCTCGGGAGCGGGAGAGGATACGAGCAGTACTTC.